The present entry profiles one T cell receptor (beta chain) with its context. Its target is unknown. In the original processing: After removing out-of-frame reads, over 2 million distinct TCRbeta sequences remained. Data came from immunoSEQ multiplex PCR; TCRdb stores just in-frame clones and leaves some out. For V, J and clone size, that table is used; D and trimming come from the DNA. The data contain 50,000 or so clones, 70% to 80% of them singletons. This sample was included in a study of memory CD4+ T cells and cytomegalovirus serostatus. Whole-study context: Of the healthy Belgian adults, 9 were CMV seropositive and approximately 25 seronegative.

Study-wide findings and caveats: A US-trained random forest predicted CMV serostatus with median AUC roughly 0.9.

The J segment lost 6 bases and the V segment lost 2 bases, leaving 4 bases of the junction unmatched. The CDR3 contains 15 residues. CDR1 is KGHSH and CDR2 is LQKENI in the germline V gene. Single viable CD3+CD4+CD8-CD45RO+ cells were sorted as the memory CD4+ T cells. The V and J genes are TRBV18 and TRBJ2-1, with 10 bases lining up with TRBD2. Source material: memory CD4+ T cells from blood. The sequence derives from an adult in good health and CMV-seronegative. The CDR3 is CASSPGASGGNEQFF. Here the CDR3 DNA reads TGTGCCAGCTCACCAGGAGCTAGCGGGGGCAATGAGCAGTTCTTC.